A single sample is the source of the 29 T cell receptor beta chains below, sequenced in a study of molecular identifiers for immune sequencing clone quantification. TCRdb re-analysed the PCR reads in MiXCR, keeping a single row per CDR3 protein. Counted here are approximately 500,000 distinct CDR3 sequences, around 25% occurring once; the ten biggest clones make up about 0.75%. The sample taken for sequencing was naive CD8+ T cells from blood, with Jurkat cell RNA spiked in. Subset noted: FACS-sorted CD8+CD4-CCR7+CD45RA+ naive T cells. The receptors were gathered from a human donor in good health. Some libraries in this study had Jurkat cell RNA spiked in.

This clonotype appeared many times. The chain combines TRBV3-1 with TRBJ1-1; the D gene is possibly TRBD1 (5 bases). The CDR3 runs to 11 residues. The V gene lost 6 bases and the J gene lost 8 bases, with 10 bases spanning the gap. Germline loops: CDR1 LGHDT, CDR2 YNNKEL (reference sequence). CDR3 residues: CASSLDNEAFF. For the CDR3, the DNA is TGTGCCAGCAGTCTGGACAACGAAGCTTTCTTT.

The V call is TRBV7-3, the J call TRBJ2-5; 7 nucleotides align to TRBD1. V dropped 5 bases and J dropped 2; count of bases not matched to a gene: 5. The germline V gene encodes CDR1 SGHTA and CDR2 FQGTGA. The CDR3 contains 14 residues. The CDR3 loop is CASSETGRQETQYF. CDR3 coding DNA: TGTGCCAGCAGCGAGACAGGGAGACAAGAGACCCAGTACTTC. Supplemented by reference TRBV7-3 and TRBJ2-5, the full variable domain reads GAGVSQTPSNKVTEKGKYVELRCDPISGHTALYWYRQSLGQGPEFLIYFQGTGAADDSGLPNDRFFAVRPEGSVSTLKIQRTERGDSAVYLCASSETGRQETQYFGPGTRLLVL.

This clonotype was counted a few times. The rearrangement uses TRBV29-1 and TRBJ2-7; 9 bases fit TRBD2. The CDR3 spans 16 residues. The V gene's germline CDR1 is SQVTM and CDR2 ANQGSEA. J gave up 0 bases and V 6 bases, and 12 bases lay outside the gene matches. The CDR3 bases are TGCAGCGTCACACTCTCTAGCGGGATGAGCTCCTACGAGCAGTACTTC. It is translated as CSVTLSSGMSSYEQYF.

With regard to this clonotype: This clone may be a read error of a much larger clone one base away. This chain joins TRBV4-1 and TRBJ2-3; 7 positions match TRBD2. Looked up from germline, CDR1 is MGHRA and CDR2 is YSYEKL. CDR3 length: 17 amino acids. The CDR3 sequence is CASSQDGRGSGTGTQYF. CDR3 in DNA: TGCGCCAGCAGCCAAGATGGGAGGGGATCTGGTACAGGTACGCAGTATTTT.

This chain joins TRBV6-6 and TRBJ1-5; no firm D call. Trimming took off 7 bases at V and 5 bases at J, with 18 bases between the two ends. Per germline, CDR1 MNHNY and CDR2 SVGAGI (reference sequence). This CDR3 is 15 amino acids long. The CDR3 DNA is TGTGCCAGCACCCTAGACCGTCCCGATTATCAGCCCCAGCATTTT. This gives the protein CASTLDRPDYQPQHF.

On this clonotype itself: At one boundary the junction diverges from the germline segment, which might be a read error. This chain joins TRBV6-2 or TRBV6-3 and TRBJ1-5, with D possibly TRBD1 on 6 matching bases. Germline CDR1 MNHEY, CDR2 SVGEGT. CDR3 length equals 18 residues. CDR3 region: CASSYPHRAKTVAQPQHF. CDR3 nucleotides: TGTGCCAGTAGTTACCCCCACAGGGCCAAAACGGTGGCTCAGCCCCAGCATTTT.

This clonotype showed up just a few times. This chain uses TRBV5-1 with TRBJ1-3, with D possibly TRBD1 on 6 matching bases. Germline V gene lookup returns CDR1 SGHRS and CDR2 YFSETQ. This CDR3 has 16 amino acids. Trimming removed 4 bases at V and 0 bases at J, with 14 bases between. The CDR3 DNA reads TGCGCCAGCAGCGTGGAGGGGGTATACTCTGGAAACACCATATATTTT. This translates into CASSVEGVYSGNTIYF.

This clonotype was counted between two and nine times. The chain employs TRBV5-8 and TRBJ1-1; D remains unclear. Germline V gene data show CDR1 as SGHTS and CDR2 as YDEGEE. Trimming pared 0 bases from V and 9 bases from J, leaving 0 bases between. The CDR3 has 9 residues. The CDR3 sequence: CASSLEAFF. In nucleotides, the CDR3 is TGTGCCAGCAGCTTGGAAGCTTTCTTT.

At least ten counts were recorded for this clonotype. The chain joins TRBV3-1 to TRBJ1-5, with unresolved D. The CDR3 sequence is 18 residues long. The V gene's germline CDR1 is LGHDT and CDR2 YNNKEL (reference sequence). Trimming shortened V by 0 bases and J by 0 bases, and 15 bases separated the two germline ends. CDR3 region: CASSQDRPDGYSNQPQHF. The CDR3 DNA follows: TGTGCCAGCAGCCAAGATCGCCCAGATGGGTATAGCAATCAGCCCCAGCATTTT.

The chain has TRBV2 and TRBJ2-1; 8 nucleotides line up with TRBD1. The germline V gene encodes CDR1 SNHLY and CDR2 FYNNEI. J gave up 4 bases and V 4 bases, and 9 bases lay outside the gene matches. The CDR3 extends over 16 amino acids. This chain's CDR3 is CASSGKSDRVYNEQFF. DNA of the CDR3: TGTGCCAGCAGTGGGAAGTCGGACAGGGTTTACAATGAGCAGTTCTTC. Full variable domain (outside the CDR3, taken from reference TRBV2 and TRBJ2-1): EPEVTQTPSHQVTQMGQEVILRCVPISNHLYFYWYRQILGQKVEFLVSFYNNEISEKSEIFDDQFSVERPDGSNFTLKIRSTKLEDSAMYFCASSGKSDRVYNEQFFGPGTRLTVL.

J is TRBJ2-5 and V is TRBV2; 8 positions match TRBD2. Trimming at V came to 10 bases and at J to 5 bases, leaving 12 bases not matched to a gene. The CDR3 consists of 14 residues. CDR1 and CDR2 (germline): SNHLY, FYNNEI. Here the CDR3 DNA reads TGTGCCACGAGAGGACTAGCCCGGTGGGAGACCCAGTACTTC. As protein: CATRGLARWETQYF.

This clonotype came up a few times. This chain uses TRBV4-1 with TRBJ2-7, with 7 bases that match TRBD1. The CDR3 runs to 16 residues. Germline V lookup: CDR1 MGHRA, CDR2 YSYEKL. The junction had 8 bases not matched to a gene; V was cut back by 0 bases and J by 3 bases. CDR3 loop: CASSQDTWAGGYEQYF. In DNA form, the CDR3 reads TGCGCCAGCAGCCAAGATACTTGGGCAGGGGGCTACGAGCAGTACTTC.

The chain carries TRBV30 and TRBJ1-5; 8 bases agree with TRBD1. This CDR3 spans 14 amino acids. After removal of 2 bases from V and 6 bases from J, the junction contained 6 bases not matched to a gene. CDR1 is GTSNPN and CDR2 is SVGIG in the germline V gene (reference sequence). This CDR3 reads CAWSPGQGSQPQHF. The CDR3 DNA is TGTGCCTGGAGTCCCGGACAGGGTTCTCAGCCCCAGCATTTT.

This clonotype has ten or more counts. This sequence joins TRBV5-1 and TRBJ2-5; 10 positions agree with TRBD1. Germline-derived CDR1 and CDR2 are SGHRS and YFSETQ. CDR3 size: 14 residues. V dropped 3 bases and J dropped 5; count of bases not matched to a gene: 4. CDR3 DNA: TGCGCCAGCAGCTCGGGACAGGGGTCGGAGACCCAGTACTTC. It yields the protein CASSSGQGSETQYF. Combining the CDR3 with reference TRBV5-1 and TRBJ2-5 gives the whole variable domain KAGVTQTPRYLIKTRGQQVTLSCSPISGHRSVSWYQQTPGQGLQFLFEYFSETQRNKGNFPGRFSGRQFSNSRSEMNVSTLELGDSALYLCASSSGQGSETQYFGPGTRLLVL.

This clonotype was counted ten times or more. The genes are TRBV7-9 and TRBJ2-2, with D unclear. V was cut by 4 bases and J by 1 base, with 10 bases left in between. The length of the CDR3 is 15 residues. Germline CDR1 SEHNR, CDR2 FQNEAQ (reference sequence). As DNA, the CDR3 is TGTGCCAGCAGCTCCCCAGACGGGAACACCGGGGAGCTGTTTTTT. Encoded protein: CASSSPDGNTGELFF.

This clonotype was seen at least ten times. The genes are TRBV7-9 and TRBJ2-3; unclear D gene. V lost 6 bases, J lost 2 bases, and 3 bases lay in between. Germline values: CDR1 SEHNR, CDR2 FQNEAQ (reference sequence). There are 11 residues in the CDR3. CDR3 sequence: CASRDTDTQYF. The CDR3 region has the DNA TGTGCCAGCAGGGACACAGATACGCAGTATTTT.

This clonotype was detected a few times. V usage is TRBV7-6 and J usage is TRBJ1-1, with D possibly TRBD1 on 5 matching bases. CDR3 length: 15 residues. Germline assignment: CDR1 SGHVS and CDR2 FNYEAQ. Trimming pared 4 bases from V and 4 bases from J, leaving 16 bases between. CDR3 bases: TGTGCCAGCAGCTACGCGGGGGGTTGGAGCACTGAAGCTTTCTTT. Encoded protein: CASSYAGGWSTEAFF.

V and J are TRBV30 and TRBJ2-7; 9 nucleotides line up with TRBD2. This CDR3 is built from 12 residues. Germline assignment: CDR1 GTSNPN and CDR2 SVGIG (reference sequence). J gave up 4 bases and V 6 bases, and 4 bases lay outside the gene matches. CDR3 region: CACGTSLYEQYF. CDR3 nucleotide sequence: TGTGCCTGCGGGACTAGCTTATACGAGCAGTACTTC. The entire variable domain, with the rest obtained from reference TRBV30 and TRBJ2-7, is as follows: SQTIHQWPATLVQPVGSPLSLECTVEGTSNPNLYWYRQAAGRGLQLLFYSVGIGQISSEVPQNLSASRPQDRQFILSSKKLLLSDSGFYLCACGTSLYEQYFGPGTRLTVT.

The gene calls are TRBV29-1 and TRBJ1-3; the D is unclear. V was pared by 4 bases and J by 0 bases, with 10 bases between. The germline CDR1 and CDR2 sequences are SQVTM and ANQGSEA. This CDR3 has 14 residues. The CDR3 nucleotides read TGCAGCGTTGTATTCTCTGGCTCTGGAAACACCATATATTTT. Its protein is CSVVFSGSGNTIYF.

Remarks on this clonotype: A much larger clone lies one base from this, so it may be a read error. This chain uses TRBV12-3 or TRBV12-4 with TRBJ2-3; 9 nucleotides agree with TRBD2. The CDR3 totals 17 residues. Losses at the gene ends were 5 bases for V and 1 base for J; bases not matched to a gene: 10. For the CDR3, the DNA is TGTGCCAGCAGTGAGGAGGGGCTAGCGGGGCGCACAGATACGCAGTATTTT. Translated: CASSEEGLAGRTDTQYF.

This clonotype came up a few times. V is TRBV7-2 and J is TRBJ1-4; D is perhaps TRBD1 (5 bases). The CDR3 has 15 residues. Germline CDR1 reads SGHTA; CDR2 reads FQGNSA. V lost 1 base and J lost 7, with 13 bases in between. The CDR3: CASSLGGSRGEKLFF. For the CDR3, the DNA is TGTGCCAGCAGCTTAGGGGGTTCGAGGGGTGAAAAACTGTTTTTT. The complete variable domain, with remaining parts taken from reference TRBV7-2 and TRBJ1-4, reads GAGVSQSPSNKVTEKGKDVELRCDPISGHTALYWYRQSLGQGLEFLIYFQGNSAPDKSGLPSDRFSAERTGGSVSTLTIQRTQQEDSAVYLCASSLGGSRGEKLFFGSGTQLSVL.

This clonotype occurred many times. The genes are TRBV7-9 and TRBJ2-2, with D unresolved. Trimming stripped 2 bases from V and 1 base from J, with 5 bases between. Germline CDR1 reads SEHNR; CDR2 reads FQNEAQ (reference sequence). The CDR3 consists of 14 residues. In DNA, the CDR3 is TGTGCCAGCAGCTTATTAGTGAACACCGGGGAGCTGTTTTTT. Encoded protein: CASSLLVNTGELFF. The full variable domain, completed using reference TRBV7-9 and TRBJ2-2, is DTGVSQNPRHKITKRGQNVTFRCDPISEHNRLYWYRQTLGQGPEFLTYFQNEAQLEKSRLLSDRFSAERPKGSFSTLEIQRTEQGDSAMYLCASSLLVNTGELFFGEGSRLTVL.

The chain combines TRBV19 with TRBJ1-1; TRBD1 might be the D (6 bases). The V gene lost 1 base and the J gene lost 6 bases, with 15 bases spanning the gap. CDR3 length: 15 amino acids. Germline V gene lookup returns CDR1 LNHDA and CDR2 SQIVND (reference sequence). The CDR3 loop is CASSIALGRQAEAFF. CDR3 in DNA: TGTGCCAGTAGTATAGCTTTAGGGAGACAGGCTGAAGCTTTCTTT.

The chain links TRBV27 to TRBJ1-5, with no clear D. The CDR3 sequence is 17 residues long. Trimming took 3 bases from V and 1 from J, leaving 16 bases between them. CDR1 is MNHEY and CDR2 is SMNVEV in the germline V gene (reference sequence). Here the CDR3 reads CASSFLAPGGSNQPQHF. CDR3 DNA: TGTGCCAGCAGTTTTCTTGCCCCCGGAGGAAGCAATCAGCCCCAGCATTTT.

This clonotype came up a few times. The chain couples TRBV29-1 to TRBJ2-1; 7 bases are a match to TRBD1. In germline, CDR1 is SQVTM, CDR2 ANQGSEA. J was trimmed by 9 bases and V by 5 bases; bases with no gene match: 13. The CDR3 totals 14 residues. CDR3 nucleotides: TGCAGCGTTTCTATCCTAGGGGGCTTTAGTGAGCAGTTCTTC. Its translation: CSVSILGGFSEQFF.

Of note for this clonotype: This may arise from a read error, as a much more abundant clone is one base away. V and J are TRBV30 and TRBJ2-5; weak D call: TRBD1 (6 bases). CDR3 length: 11 residues. Per germline, CDR1 GTSNPN and CDR2 SVGIG (reference sequence). Deletions cut 2 bases from V and 6 bases from J, with 7 bases between. In DNA form, the CDR3 reads TGTGCCTGGAGTCAGGGGAAGACCCAGTACTTC. This encodes CAWSQGKTQYF.

This clonotype was counted at least ten times. J is TRBJ2-4 and V is TRBV28; D is unresolved. The germline gives CDR1 MDHEN, CDR2 SYDVKM. V was shortened by 3 bases and J by 0 bases, with 9 bases between the two germline ends. The CDR3 is 15 residues long. CDR3 nucleotides: TGTGCCAGCAGTTTGACTGATATAGCCAAAAACATTCAGTACTTC. Its translation is CASSLTDIAKNIQYF.

This clonotype was recorded a few times. V and J are TRBV7-9 and TRBJ2-5; weak D call: TRBD1 (6 bases). The CDR3 totals 16 residues. V was pared by 1 base and J by 3 bases, with 15 bases between. Germline assignment: CDR1 SEHNR and CDR2 FQNEAQ (reference sequence). This CDR3 is CASSLVGTFSEETQYF. The CDR3 DNA follows: TGTGCCAGCAGCTTAGTAGGGACATTCTCCGAAGAGACCCAGTACTTC.

The chain's CDR3 is CASSIFPPNDREWLTF. The CDR3 nucleotides read TGTGCCAGTAGTATTTTCCCCCCCAACGACAGGGAGTGGCTCACCTTC. The chain has TRBV19 and TRBJ1-2; the match to TRBD1 covers 7 bases. Germline V lookup: CDR1 LNHDA, CDR2 SQIVND (reference sequence). The V segment lost 3 bases and the J segment 13 bases; nucleotides outside the gene matches: 20. The CDR3 runs to 16 residues.